What follows are 21 T cell receptor beta chains derived from one specimen sequenced in a study of blood T cell repertoires in COVID-19. The table came from immunoSEQ multiplex PCR; TCRdb's copy has only in-frame clones and leaves some out. The repertoire holds around 29,000 clones, with around 86% as singletons. Sequences were obtained from peripheral blood. Receptors originate from a woman aged 55-75 years with active COVID-19.

The chain is built from TRBV5-4 and TRBJ2-3; possible D gene TRBD1, 6 bases. This CDR3 is built from 16 residues. Looked up from germline, CDR1 is SGHNT and CDR2 is YYREEE (reference sequence). V was shortened by 4 bases and J by 7 bases, with 22 bases between the two germline ends. The CDR3 protein is CASSPGVRGGENTQYF. CDR3 DNA: TGTGCCAGCAGCCCGGGTGTAAGAGGGGGAGAAAATACGCAGTATTTT.

This clone has only a few counts. The genes are TRBV19 and TRBJ1-2; no definite D call. Trimming left V 5 bases short and J 11 bases short, with 21 bases between. CDR3 size: 14 residues. CDR1 and CDR2 from the germline V gene are LNHDA and SQIVND (reference sequence). The CDR3 coding sequence is TGTGCCAGTAGTCCGCGTGAGCCGGGGAATCGGTACACCTTC. Amino acid sequence: CASSPREPGNRYTF.

The chain uses TRBV5-5 and TRBJ1-4; maybe TRBD1 (5 bases). The length of the CDR3 is 16 residues. Trimming took off 4 bases at V and 0 bases at J, with 13 bases between the two ends. CDR1 SGHKS and CDR2 YYEKEE come from the germline V gene (reference sequence). The CDR3 protein is CASSLEGAATNEKLFF. In nucleotides, the CDR3 is TGTGCCAGCAGCCTGGAAGGGGCCGCAACTAATGAAAAACTGTTTTTT.

V usage is TRBV28 and J usage is TRBJ2-7; TRBD1 aligns across 9 bases. Germline CDR1 reads MDHEN; CDR2 reads SYDVKM. This CDR3 has 14 amino acids. The ends lost 7 bases at V and 3 bases at J; junction bases unmatched: 7. CDR3 bases: TGTGCCAGCATTCGGGGACAGGGTCGCTACGAGCAGTACTTC. Its protein is CASIRGQGRYEQYF. The whole variable domain, remainder taken from reference TRBV28 and TRBJ2-7, is DVKVTQSSRYLVKRTGEKVFLECVQDMDHENMFWYRQDPGLGLRLIYFSYDVKMKEKGDIPEGYSVSREKKERFSLILESASTNQTSMYLCASIRGQGRYEQYFGPGTRLTVT.

The J gene is TRBJ2-2, the V gene TRBV5-1; TRBD2 matches at 10 bases. Germline loops: CDR1 SGHRS, CDR2 YFSETQ. J was trimmed by 5 bases and V by 1 base; bases with no gene match: 5. The CDR3 has 16 residues. CDR3 in DNA: TGCGCCAGCAGCTTGAGGACAGCGGGAGGGACCGGGGAGCTGTTTTTT. This sequence encodes CASSLRTAGGTGELFF.

The rearrangement uses TRBV29-1 and TRBJ1-4; 7 nucleotides match TRBD1. V gave up 5 bases and J gave up 7 bases; unmatched junction bases: 7. CDR3 length: 13 amino acids. CDR1 and CDR2 (germline): SQVTM, ANQGSEA. The CDR3 region is CSVIRDSGEKLFF. In DNA form, the CDR3 reads TGCAGCGTTATACGGGACAGTGGTGAAAAACTGTTTTTT.

V and J are TRBV10-1 and TRBJ2-1; D gene ambiguous. CDR3 length: 13 residues. From germline, CDR1 is WNHNN and CDR2 SYGVQD (reference sequence). Trimming shortened V by 3 bases and J by 15 bases, and 18 bases separated the two germline ends. The chain's CDR3 is CASSDTPTGNVFF. The CDR3 coding sequence is TGCGCCAGCAGTGATACCCCCACGGGTAACGTGTTCTTC.

Only one count was recorded for this clone. The rearrangement joins TRBV7-9 to TRBJ2-7; the match to TRBD2 covers 7 bases. Germline V lookup: CDR1 SEHNR, CDR2 FQNEAQ (reference sequence). With V trimmed by 2 bases and J by 5 bases, 3 bases remained unmatched. The CDR3 has 13 residues. The CDR3 sequence is CASSLSGRDEQYF. The CDR3, as DNA: TGTGCCAGCAGCTTATCAGGGAGGGACGAGCAGTACTTC.

The chain has TRBV6-5 and TRBJ2-7; tentatively, D is TRBD2 (5 bases). The V end lost 7 bases, the J end lost 0 bases, and 16 bases lay between the germline ends. This CDR3 spans 15 amino acids. In germline, CDR1 is MNHEY, CDR2 SVGAGI. The CDR3 bases are TGTGCCAGCACCCAACGGGGTGGAAGCTCCTACGAGCAGTACTTC. This encodes CASTQRGGSSYEQYF.

CDR3 amino acids: CASSHNRAARNTEAFF. Written as DNA, the CDR3 is TGCGCCAGCAGCCATAATCGCGCAGCTAGGAACACTGAAGCTTTCTTT. The chain joins TRBV4-1 to TRBJ1-1; D not certain. The V gene lost 3 bases and the J gene lost 1 base, with 15 bases spanning the gap. This CDR3 is built from 16 residues. Germline V CDR1 and CDR2: MGHRA, YSYEKL.

This clone occurred once. V and J are TRBV24-1 and TRBJ2-1, with 8 bases matching TRBD1. Trimming cost V 6 bases and J 2 bases; bases outside gene matches: 5. Germline V gives CDR1 KGHDR, CDR2 SFDVKD. This CDR3 comprises 15 residues. The CDR3 loop is CATSHPGGTYNEQFF. The DNA for the CDR3 is TGTGCCACCAGTCATCCAGGGGGCACCTACAATGAGCAGTTCTTC.

This clone was counted a single time. The CDR3 sequence: CASSNPSSYEQYF. CDR3 nucleotide sequence: TGTGCCAGCAGCAATCCTAGCTCCTACGAGCAGTACTTC. The chain is built from TRBV7-8 and TRBJ2-7; D uncertain. The V gene's germline CDR1 is SGHVS and CDR2 FQNEAQ. The V and J ends lost 5 bases and 0 bases respectively, with 8 bases between them. The CDR3 has 13 residues.

The chain combines TRBV7-2 with TRBJ2-7; tentative D call: TRBD2 (7 bases). The CDR3 runs to 15 residues. The V end lost 2 bases, the J end lost 6 bases, and 17 bases lay between the germline ends. Per the germline V gene, CDR1 is SGHTA and CDR2 is FQGNSA. The CDR3 here is CASSLIAGGGGEQYF. In DNA form, the CDR3 reads TGTGCCAGCAGCTTAATAGCCGGAGGGGGGGGCGAGCAGTACTTC.

Only one count was recorded for this clone. The V gene is TRBV5-4, the J gene TRBJ1-2, with D possibly TRBD1 on 5 matching bases. Germline CDR1 and CDR2: SGHNT and YYREEE (reference sequence). This CDR3 has 18 amino acids. V was clipped by 4 bases and J by 3 bases, with 25 bases between them. CDR3 in DNA: TGTGCCAGCAGCCCGGCGGGGGGAGGCTTTACAGGCGACTATGGCTACACCTTC. This translates into CASSPAGGGFTGDYGYTF. Combining the CDR3 with reference TRBV5-4 and TRBJ1-2 gives the whole variable domain ETGVTQSPTHLIKTRGQQVTLRCSSQSGHNTVSWYQQALGQGPQFIFQYYREEENGRGNFPPRFSGLQFPNYSSELNVNALELDDSALYLCASSPAGGGFTGDYGYTFGSGTRLTVV.

J is TRBJ2-5 and V is TRBV2; the D gene is possibly TRBD2 (6 bases). CDR1 is SNHLY and CDR2 is FYNNEI in the germline V gene. The CDR3 is 14 amino acids. V lost 7 bases and J 5 bases, leaving 17 bases between the germline ends. The CDR3 loop is CASKSREARETQYF. The CDR3 DNA follows: TGTGCCAGCAAATCAAGGGAGGCGAGGGAGACCCAGTACTTC.

The J gene is TRBJ2-2, the V gene TRBV7-8, with 9 bases identical to TRBD2. Per the germline V gene, CDR1 is SGHVS and CDR2 is FQNEAQ. This CDR3 is built from 16 residues. The trim removed 1 base at V and 4 bases at J, leaving 4 bases unmatched. The CDR3 here is CASSLERGRGTGELFF. CDR3 bases: TGTGCCAGCAGCTTAGAACGCGGGAGGGGCACCGGGGAGCTGTTTTTT.

V gene TRBV6-1 combines with J gene TRBJ2-3; 7 nucleotides align to TRBD2. CDR1 and CDR2 (germline): MNHNS, SASEGT. The CDR3 is 14 amino acids. V lost 0 bases and J lost 6; bases outside the gene matches: 3. CDR3 loop: CASSEALAVDTQYF. DNA for the CDR3: TGTGCCAGCAGTGAAGCCCTAGCGGTGGATACGCAGTATTTT.

The V gene is TRBV7-9, the J gene TRBJ2-1; D unclear. The CDR3 runs to 16 residues. Germline values: CDR1 SEHNR, CDR2 FQNEAQ (reference sequence). Deletions cut 3 bases from V and 0 bases from J, with 12 bases between. DNA of the CDR3: TGTGCCAGCAGCTTCAACCCGTGGAGCTCCTACAATGAGCAGTTCTTC. Protein: CASSFNPWSSYNEQFF. The whole variable domain, filled in from reference TRBV7-9 and TRBJ2-1, reads DTGVSQNPRHKITKRGQNVTFRCDPISEHNRLYWYRQTLGQGPEFLTYFQNEAQLEKSRLLSDRFSAERPKGSFSTLEIQRTEQGDSAMYLCASSFNPWSSYNEQFFGPGTRLTVL.

V and J are TRBV30 and TRBJ2-5; D uncertain. The CDR3 runs to 11 residues. CDR1 GTSNPN and CDR2 SVGIG come from the germline V gene (reference sequence). V lost 0 bases and J 5 bases, leaving 4 bases between the germline ends. The CDR3 region is CAWSVRETQYF. CDR3 DNA: TGTGCCTGGAGTGTACGGGAGACCCAGTACTTC.

V and J are TRBV7-2 and TRBJ2-3, with 11 bases identical to TRBD2. CDR3 size: 16 residues. J gave up 3 bases and V 3 bases, and 5 bases lay outside the gene matches. Germline V CDR1 and CDR2: SGHTA, FQGNSA. CDR3 bases: TGTGCCAGCAGCTTCGGCCTAGCGGGAGGAACAGATACGCAGTATTTT. Translation: CASSFGLAGGTDTQYF.

This chain connects TRBV11-2 to TRBJ2-5, with 12 bases lining up with TRBD2. V trimming: 1 base; J trimming: 0 bases; junction bases outside the gene matches: 3. The germline CDR1 and CDR2 sequences are SGHAT and FQNNGV. The CDR3 sequence is 17 residues long. The CDR3 sequence: CASSLAGTSGYQETQYF. In DNA form, the CDR3 reads TGTGCCAGCAGCTTAGCGGGGACTAGCGGGTACCAAGAGACCCAGTACTTC.